Each of the 15 T cell receptor beta chains below was sequenced from the same sample in a study of shared clonotypes between healthy human individuals. Here immunoSEQ multiplex PCR was the method, and the copy in TCRdb shows in-frame clones only, minus some. The table shows roughly 2.4 million clones, with more than 90% occurring only once. Sequenced: naive CD4+ T cells sorted from blood. Subset described: CD45RA+ positively selected. These receptors were obtained from a man between 18 and 29 years old in good health.

The chain combines TRBV30 with TRBJ2-7, with 10 bases identical to TRBD1. The germline CDR1 and CDR2 sequences are GTSNPN and SVGIG (reference sequence). J lost 2 bases, V lost 2 bases, and 3 bases had no gene match. CDR3 size: 14 residues. The CDR3 reads CAWSLGTGAYEQYF. CDR3 in DNA: TGTGCCTGGAGTCTTGGGACAGGGGCCTACGAGCAGTACTTC.

The chain is built from TRBV9 and TRBJ2-7; 7 bases are shared with TRBD1. Trimming took 4 bases from V and 3 from J; bases not matched to a gene: 7. The length of the CDR3 is 14 residues. CDR1 SGDLS and CDR2 YYNGEE come from the germline V gene. CDR3 protein: CASSKHRGRYEQYF. The CDR3 nucleotides are TGTGCCAGCAGCAAACACAGGGGTCGCTACGAGCAGTACTTC.

CDR3 region: CASSYGQGRSEKLFF. The CDR3, as DNA: TGTGCCAGCAGTTACGGGCAGGGTAGAAGTGAAAAACTGTTTTTT. The V call is TRBV6-5, the J call TRBJ1-4; possible D gene TRBD1, 5 bases. V was pared by 2 bases and J by 7 bases, with 14 bases between. The CDR3 loop spans 15 amino acids. Germline V CDR1 and CDR2: MNHEY, SVGAGI.

The chain carries TRBV5-6 and TRBJ2-2, with D maybe TRBD1 (5 bases). V was clipped by 2 bases and J by 5 bases, with 16 bases between them. Germline V lookup: CDR1 SGHDT, CDR2 YYEEEE. The CDR3 has 16 residues. The CDR3 loop is CASSFYLGAGTGELFF. The CDR3 nucleotides are TGTGCCAGCAGCTTCTATCTAGGGGCTGGGACCGGGGAGCTGTTTTTT. The variable domain in full, completed from reference TRBV5-6 and TRBJ2-2, reads DAGVTQSPTHLIKTRGQQVTLRCSPKSGHDTVSWYQQALGQGPQFIFQYYEEEERQRGNFPDRFSGHQFPNYSSELNVNALLLGDSALYLCASSFYLGAGTGELFFGEGSRLTVL.

The chain's CDR3 is CSVAAPGQGRSYEQYF. The CDR3 DNA follows: TGCAGCGTTGCCGCTCCGGGACAGGGACGCTCCTACGAGCAGTACTTC. V usage is TRBV29-1 and J usage is TRBJ2-7; 9 bases align to TRBD1. The CDR3 has 16 residues. Germline V lookup: CDR1 SQVTM, CDR2 ANQGSEA. Losses at the gene ends were 4 bases for V and 0 bases for J; bases not matched to a gene: 10.

The chain combines TRBV19 with TRBJ1-5; D not certain. This CDR3 has 14 amino acids. The V end was cut by 8 bases, the J end by 2 bases, with 13 bases between. Germline values: CDR1 LNHDA, CDR2 SQIVND (reference sequence). In nucleotides, the CDR3 is TGTGCCAGTGGCGGCGGGTCGGGCAATCAGCCCCAGCATTTT. This codes for CASGGGSGNQPQHF.

V gene TRBV6-6 combines with J gene TRBJ1-5, with TRBD1 identical over 7 bases. The CDR3 totals 14 residues. Germline V gene data show CDR1 as MNHNY and CDR2 as SVGAGI (reference sequence). V was pared by 5 bases and J by 4 bases, with 5 bases of the junction left unmatched. CDR3: CASSIKGANQPQHF. The CDR3 coding sequence is TGTGCCAGCAGTATTAAGGGGGCGAATCAGCCCCAGCATTTT.

The chain is built from TRBV5-4 and TRBJ2-2; 8 bases match TRBD2. CDR3 length equals 16 residues. CDR1 SGHNT and CDR2 YYREEE come from the germline V gene (reference sequence). Trimming took 5 bases from V and 0 from J; bases not matched to a gene: 6. The DNA of the CDR3 is TGTGCCAGCAGATATAGCGGGACTACGAACACCGGGGAGCTGTTTTTT. It translates to CASRYSGTTNTGELFF.

As for this clone: The sample contains more than one DNA sequence encoding this CDR3. The chain uses TRBV7-9 and TRBJ2-7; 8 bases fit TRBD1. This CDR3 has 14 residues. CDR1 is SEHNR and CDR2 is FQNEAQ in the germline V gene (reference sequence). Unmatched junction bases numbered 2, after V lost 1 base and J lost 3 bases. Written as DNA, the CDR3 is TGTGCCAGCAGCTTAGGACAGGGGCTCTACGAGCAGTACTTC. Encoded protein: CASSLGQGLYEQYF.

On this clone itself: Other DNA sequences in this sample translate to the same CDR3. This chain links TRBV28 with TRBJ2-2; no firm D call. This CDR3 has 13 residues. Germline V gene data show CDR1 as MDHEN and CDR2 as SYDVKM. The V and J ends lost 0 bases and 5 bases respectively, with 4 bases between them. This chain's CDR3 is CASSLWGTGELFF. The DNA of the CDR3 is TGTGCCAGCAGTTTATGGGGGACCGGGGAGCTGTTTTTT.

J is TRBJ2-7 and V is TRBV5-1; 7 nucleotides line up with TRBD1. The CDR3 sequence is 13 residues long. The ends lost 2 bases at V and 7 bases at J; junction bases unmatched: 6. CDR1 is SGHRS and CDR2 is YFSETQ in the germline V gene. The CDR3 DNA sequence: TGCGCCAGCAGCTTCGGACAGGAAAGAGAGCAGTACTTC. This translates into CASSFGQEREQYF.

The CDR3 coding sequence is TGTGCCAGCAGCTTCAATCAGCCCCAGCATTTT. Its translation is CASSFNQPQHF. The chain employs TRBV5-6 and TRBJ1-5; the D is unclear. Per germline, CDR1 SGHDT and CDR2 YYEEEE. Trimming cost V 2 bases and J 3 bases, with 0 bases left between them. This CDR3 region has 11 residues.

This sequence joins TRBV11-2 and TRBJ1-6; 7 positions agree with TRBD1. With V trimmed by 3 bases and J by 10 bases, 3 bases remained unmatched. There are 13 residues in the CDR3. Germline CDR1 reads SGHAT; CDR2 reads FQNNGV. The CDR3 sequence is CASSLTGQSPLHF. As DNA, the CDR3 is TGTGCCAGCAGCTTGACAGGGCAGTCACCCCTCCACTTT.

The V call is TRBV11-2, the J call TRBJ2-7, with D tentatively TRBD1 (5 bases). Deletions cut 0 bases from V and 7 bases from J, with 7 bases between. This CDR3 is built from 12 residues. From germline, CDR1 is SGHAT and CDR2 FQNNGV. CDR3 nucleotide sequence: TGTGCCAGCAGCTTAGAGCAGGGAGAGCAGTACTTC. Its translation: CASSLEQGEQYF. Based on the CDR3 plus reference TRBV11-2 and TRBJ2-7, the full variable domain is EAGVAQSPRYKIIEKRQSVAFWCNPISGHATLYWYQQILGQGPKLLIQFQNNGVVDDSQLPKDRFSAERLKGVDSTLKIQPAKLEDSAVYLCASSLEQGEQYFGPGTRLTVT.

V gene TRBV5-1 combines with J gene TRBJ2-7; TRBD2 matches at 7 bases. J was trimmed by 5 bases and V by 0 bases; bases with no gene match: 5. The CDR3 loop spans 14 amino acids. Per the germline V gene, CDR1 is SGHRS and CDR2 is YFSETQ. The DNA for the CDR3 is TGCGCCAGCAGCTTGGGCGGCGGGAGCAACGAGCAGTACTTC. Amino acid sequence: CASSLGGGSNEQYF.